These 22 T cell receptor beta chains were all obtained from the same sample, sequenced in a study of PD-1 blockade in classical Hodgkin lymphoma. Patients all relapsed after autologous stem cell transplantation, and there was variation in brentuximab vedotin exposure. Method: immunoSEQ multiplex PCR; TCRdb's copy keeps in-frame clones and lacks some. Here the sample spans just under 30,000 clones, 70% to 80% being singletons. Sequences were derived from peripheral blood mononuclear cells (PBMCs), sampled before the second cycle of nivolumab. All receptors come from a human donor with classical Hodgkin lymphoma.

The chain has TRBV28 and TRBJ2-4; perhaps TRBD1 as D (6 bases). The germline V gene has CDR1 MDHEN and CDR2 SYDVKM. The CDR3 has 17 amino acids. The ends were cut back, 4 bases at V and 0 bases at J, with 16 bases in the middle. CDR3 amino acids: CASSSPPGVSAKNIQYF. The CDR3 nucleotides read TGTGCCAGCAGTTCCCCCCCAGGGGTGTCAGCCAAAAACATTCAGTACTTC. The variable domain in full, completed from reference TRBV28 and TRBJ2-4, reads DVKVTQSSRYLVKRTGEKVFLECVQDMDHENMFWYRQDPGLGLRLIYFSYDVKMKEKGDIPEGYSVSREKKERFSLILESASTNQTSMYLCASSSPPGVSAKNIQYFGAGTRLSVL.

This clone turned up a few times. This chain joins TRBV19 and TRBJ1-5, with D hard to call. Between the trimmed V and J ends, which lost 6 bases and 1 base, there was a span of 16 bases. The CDR3 contains 16 residues. CDR1 is LNHDA and CDR2 is SQIVND in the germline V gene (reference sequence). As DNA, the CDR3 is TGTGCCAGTAGGCTTGAGTCCAGTAGAAGCAATCAGCCCCAGCATTTT. It codes for CASRLESSRSNQPQHF.

The V call is TRBV29-1, the J call TRBJ1-1, with a tentative D call TRBD1 (6 bases). CDR1 is SQVTM, CDR2 ANQGSEA, per germline. This CDR3 is 14 amino acids long. Trimming took off 0 bases at V and 3 bases at J, with 11 bases between the two ends. Here the CDR3 reads CSVEEQGKYTEAFF. CDR3 in DNA: TGCAGCGTTGAAGAACAGGGAAAGTACACTGAAGCTTTCTTT. The full variable domain, rest sourced from reference TRBV29-1 and TRBJ1-1, is SAVISQKPSRDICQRGTSLTIQCQVDSQVTMMFWYRQQPGQSLTLIATANQGSEATYESGFVIDKFPISRPNLTFSTLTVSNMSPEDSSIYLCSVEEQGKYTEAFFGQGTRLTVV.

The chain employs TRBV7-8 and TRBJ1-1; D is undetermined. The CDR3 has 15 residues. V shed 1 base and J shed 4 bases, with 13 bases lying between them. Germline V lookup: CDR1 SGHVS, CDR2 FQNEAQ. The CDR3: CASSLGLRMGTEAFF. The CDR3 coding sequence is TGTGCCAGCAGCTTAGGGCTCCGGATGGGCACTGAAGCTTTCTTT.

This chain links TRBV15 with TRBJ2-5; unclear D gene. Trimming shortened V by 1 base and J by 3 bases, and 12 bases separated the two germline ends. This CDR3 region has 15 residues. Looked up from germline, CDR1 is LNHNV and CDR2 is YYDKDF (reference sequence). In DNA, the CDR3 is TGTGCCACCAGCAGAGGTCAGGTAACTGAAGAGACCCAGTACTTC. Protein: CATSRGQVTEETQYF.

J is TRBJ2-1 and V is TRBV11-3; D not resolved. Germline V gene lookup returns CDR1 SGHNT and CDR2 YENEEA. V was pared by 5 bases and J by 1 base, with 15 bases between. The CDR3 loop spans 16 amino acids. CDR3 residues: CASSPGGKVSYNEQFF. The CDR3 nucleotides are TGTGCCAGCAGCCCCGGTGGTAAGGTATCCTACAATGAGCAGTTCTTC.

The J gene is TRBJ2-3, the V gene TRBV10-3, with 9 bases that match TRBD1. Germline trimming cut 6 bases from V and 3 bases from J; bases unmatched to any gene: 4. The CDR3 length is 14 residues. Germline values: CDR1 ENHRY, CDR2 SYGVKD. The CDR3 sequence: CAIRAGQGTDTQYF. The CDR3 DNA sequence: TGTGCCATCAGGGCGGGACAGGGTACAGATACGCAGTATTTT.

This chain uses TRBV7-9 with TRBJ1-1; D gene uncertain. Per the germline V gene, CDR1 is SEHNR and CDR2 is FQNEAQ (reference sequence). The CDR3 runs to 12 residues. V lost 5 bases, J lost 3 bases, and 7 bases lay in between. This CDR3 reads CASSPSDTEAFF. The CDR3 coding sequence is TGTGCCAGCAGCCCAAGCGACACTGAAGCTTTCTTT.

The CDR3 sequence is CASSPGQGHYGYTF. For the CDR3, the DNA is TGTGCCAGCAGCCCAGGACAGGGTCACTATGGCTACACCTTC. V usage is TRBV7-2 and J usage is TRBJ1-2, with TRBD1 matching 8 bases. V trimming: 5 bases; J trimming: 3 bases; junction bases outside the gene matches: 5. In germline, CDR1 is SGHTA, CDR2 FQGNSA. The CDR3 has 14 amino acids.

This sequence joins TRBV7-2 and TRBJ2-7; D is perhaps TRBD2 (6 bases). This CDR3 is built from 15 residues. The V gene's germline CDR1 is SGHTA and CDR2 FQGNSA. V was clipped by 3 bases and J by 3 bases, with 15 bases between them. The CDR3 is CASSFFAGQGYEQYF. CDR3 nucleotides: TGTGCCAGCAGCTTTTTCGCGGGGCAGGGCTACGAGCAGTACTTC.

The chain uses TRBV6-1 and TRBJ2-7, with 9 bases identical to TRBD2. Trimming cost V 4 bases and J 1 base; bases outside gene matches: 8. This CDR3 comprises 16 residues. Germline values: CDR1 MNHNS, CDR2 SASEGT. The CDR3 sequence: CASSVLAGLGSYEQYF. CDR3 DNA: TGTGCCAGCAGTGTCCTAGCGGGATTGGGGTCCTACGAGCAGTACTTC.

This clone has a handful of counts. The chain joins TRBV2 to TRBJ1-2; 8 bases align to TRBD1. This CDR3 comprises 14 residues. V shed 4 bases and J 4 bases; nucleotides not matched to a gene: 5. Germline CDR1 reads SNHLY; CDR2 reads FYNNEI. Here the CDR3 reads CASSGTGLTYGYTF. DNA of the CDR3: TGTGCCAGCAGTGGGACAGGGCTGACCTATGGCTACACCTTC.

This rearrangement joins TRBV4-1 to TRBJ2-7; 9 bases match TRBD2. This CDR3 comprises 16 residues. The J segment lost 2 bases and the V segment lost 0 bases, leaving 5 bases of the junction unmatched. Germline V lookup: CDR1 MGHRA, CDR2 YSYEKL. The CDR3 region has the DNA TGCGCCAGCAGCCAAGACCCGACTAGCGGACCCTACGAGCAGTACTTC. Encoded protein: CASSQDPTSGPYEQYF.

The CDR3 loop reads CASRRGQGAWETQYF. CDR3 bases: TGTGCCAGCAGACGGGGACAGGGGGCATGGGAGACCCAGTACTTC. The V gene is TRBV6-5, the J gene TRBJ2-5; 12 bases are shared with TRBD1. Trimming at V came to 6 bases and at J to 5 bases, leaving 7 bases not matched to a gene. Germline V gene lookup returns CDR1 MNHEY and CDR2 SVGAGI. The CDR3 contains 15 residues.

The rearrangement links TRBV18 to TRBJ2-7, with D possibly TRBD2 on 6 matching bases. The length of the CDR3 is 14 residues. Germline loops: CDR1 KGHSH, CDR2 LQKENI. V was trimmed by 3 bases and J by 2 bases, leaving 11 bases between them. For the CDR3, the DNA is TGTGCCAGCTCACCGGGGACGGGAGCCTACGAGCAGTACTTC. Encoded protein: CASSPGTGAYEQYF.

This chain joins TRBV5-1 and TRBJ2-1; D is unresolved. There are 15 residues in the CDR3. Trimming took 0 bases from V and 3 from J, leaving 10 bases between them. Germline CDR1 is SGHRS and CDR2 is YFSETQ. The CDR3 DNA reads TGCGCCAGCAGCTTGGACGAAGGGTACTACAATGAGCAGTTCTTC. Residues: CASSLDEGYYNEQFF.

The chain joins TRBV28 to TRBJ2-7; tentatively, D is TRBD2 (5 bases). Looked up from germline, CDR1 is MDHEN and CDR2 is SYDVKM. The CDR3 length is 13 residues. V was pared by 5 bases and J by 0 bases, with 8 bases between. CDR3 protein: CASSRGPSYEQYF. In DNA, the CDR3 is TGTGCCAGCAGTCGCGGGCCCTCCTACGAGCAGTACTTC.

CDR3 bases: TGTGCCAGCAGCTTAGTTACAGGCAACGAGCAGTACTTC. It is translated as CASSLVTGNEQYF. The genes are TRBV11-2 and TRBJ2-7; D may be TRBD1 (5 bases). The CDR3 has 13 amino acids. Germline V lookup: CDR1 SGHAT, CDR2 FQNNGV. Between the trimmed V and J ends, which lost 1 base and 5 bases, there was a span of 9 bases.

The chain combines TRBV7-9 with TRBJ1-5, with a tentative D call TRBD1 (5 bases). Trimming left V 2 bases short and J 4 bases short, with 9 bases between. The germline CDR1 and CDR2 sequences are SEHNR and FQNEAQ (reference sequence). CDR3 length equals 14 residues. The CDR3 spells CASSLSTANQPQHF. The CDR3 DNA is TGTGCCAGCAGCTTATCGACAGCTAATCAGCCCCAGCATTTT.

This clone was seen more than once but under ten times. The chain is built from TRBV7-9 and TRBJ2-6, with D unresolved. CDR3 size: 12 residues. Germline loops: CDR1 SEHNR, CDR2 FQNEAQ (reference sequence). With 5 bases removed from V and 7 bases from J, the gap between germline ends came to 6 bases. The CDR3 sequence: CASSPSANVLTF. The DNA for the CDR3 is TGTGCCAGCAGCCCATCCGCCAACGTCCTGACTTTC.

The chain joins TRBV28 to TRBJ2-1; D gene unclear. Germline CDR1 and CDR2: MDHEN and SYDVKM. V was clipped by 6 bases and J by 7 bases, with 13 bases between them. The CDR3 is made up of 13 amino acids. The CDR3 DNA sequence: TGTGCCAGCAGAAATTTGGCCGGGAATGAGCAGTTCTTC. This sequence encodes CASRNLAGNEQFF.

This clone appeared a few times. The rearrangement uses TRBV28 and TRBJ2-7; D is unclear. Trimming pared 3 bases from V and 0 bases from J, leaving 6 bases between. Germline CDR1 and CDR2: MDHEN and SYDVKM. The CDR3 contains 13 residues. The CDR3 region is CASSLWNSYEQYF. CDR3 DNA sequence: TGTGCCAGCAGTTTGTGGAACTCCTACGAGCAGTACTTC.